This TCR beta chain was found in a study of molecular identifiers for immune sequencing clone quantification. General study results and limits: Researchers reportedly could pick up spiked Jurkat TCR RNA from one cell mixed into approximately 910,000 naive cells. Clones of above 20 RNA copies carried over 99% of effector molecules; in naive cells they carried under 1%.

Previously described methods and listed TCR primers were employed for the bulk TCR libraries. In TCRdb, the PCR reads were re-called with MiXCR into one record per CDR3 protein. The sample yields approximately 97,000 distinct CDR3 sequences, around 37% seen once. This clonotype was found a few times. Its target is unknown. CDR1 and CDR2 (germline): SNHLY, FYNNEI. V shed 7 bases, J shed 6 bases, and the junction held 10 bases outside the gene matches. This CDR3 is built from 14 residues. Researchers sorted naive CD8 T cells as cells that were CD8+CD4-CCR7+CD45RA+. This sequence was found in a human donor in good health. Some libraries in this study had Jurkat cell RNA spiked in. The sample comprised naive CD8+ T cells from blood, with Jurkat cell RNA spiked in. The subset denotes: FACS-sorted CD8+CD4-CCR7+CD45RA+ naive T cells. The chain combines TRBV2 with TRBJ2-7; TRBD1 matches 9 bases. The chain's CDR3 is CASITDRGVGEQYF. The CDR3 DNA follows: TGTGCCAGCATTACGGACAGGGGTGTCGGCGAGCAGTACTTC.